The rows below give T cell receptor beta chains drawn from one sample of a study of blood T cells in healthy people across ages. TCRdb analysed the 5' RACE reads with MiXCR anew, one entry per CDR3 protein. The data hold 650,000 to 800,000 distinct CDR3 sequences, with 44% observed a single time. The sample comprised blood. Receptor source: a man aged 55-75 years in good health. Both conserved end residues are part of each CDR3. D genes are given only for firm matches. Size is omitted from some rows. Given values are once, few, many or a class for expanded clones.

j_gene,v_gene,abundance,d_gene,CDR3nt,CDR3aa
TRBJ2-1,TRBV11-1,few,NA,TGTGCCAGCAGCTTAGGGACGAAGCAGTTCTTC,CASSLGTKQFF
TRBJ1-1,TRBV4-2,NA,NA,TGTGCCAGCAGCCAAGATGGTAACGCGGGCTTGAACACTGAAGCTTTCTTT,CASSQDGNAGLNTEAFF
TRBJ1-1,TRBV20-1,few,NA,TGCAGTGCTAGAACTGGACAGAAAAACACTGAAGCTTTCTTT,CSARTGQKNTEAFF
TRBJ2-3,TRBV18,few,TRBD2,TGTGCCAGCTCACCACCTGTGGCGGGGGGGCAAGATACGCAGTATTTT,CASSPPVAGGQDTQYF
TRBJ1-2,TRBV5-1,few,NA,TGCGCCAGCAGCTTATTGGCGCAAGAGGGTGGCTACACCTTC,CASSLLAQEGGYTF
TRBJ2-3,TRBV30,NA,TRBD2,TGTGCCTGGAGTGAAGGGACTAGAAACACAGATACGCAGTATTTT,CAWSEGTRNTDTQYF
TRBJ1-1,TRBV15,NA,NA,TGTGCCACCAGCAGAGACTTACAAGCTTTCTTT,CATSRDLQAFF
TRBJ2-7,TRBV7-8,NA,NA,TGTGCCAGCAGCCAGAGACAGAGTATGGGGTACGAGCAGTACTTC,CASSQRQSMGYEQYF
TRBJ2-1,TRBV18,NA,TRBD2,TGTGCCAGCTCACGGACTAGCGGGGACTACAATGAGCAGTTCTTC,CASSRTSGDYNEQFF
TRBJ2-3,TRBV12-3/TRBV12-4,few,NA,TGTGCCAGCAGTTTTCGGAGGGGGGGGGGAGATACGCAGTATTTT,CASSFRRGGGDTQYF
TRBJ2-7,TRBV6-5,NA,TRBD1,TGTGCCAGCAGTTACTACGCCCCGGGACAGGGAAACTACGAGCAGTACTTC,CASSYYAPGQGNYEQYF
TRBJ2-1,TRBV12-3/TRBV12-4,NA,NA,TGTGCCAGCAGTTTAGCGTTCCGGGATGAGCAGTTCTTC,CASSLAFRDEQFF
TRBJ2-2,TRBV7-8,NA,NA,TGTGCCAGCAGCTTACGAGTCACTGTTGGGACCACCGGGGAGCTGTTTTTT,CASSLRVTVGTTGELFF
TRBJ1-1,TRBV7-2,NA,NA,TGTGCCAGCAGCTTAGCCCTTAGGGCCGTAAGGAACGCTTTCTTT,CASSLALRAVRNAFF
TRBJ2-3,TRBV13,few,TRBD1,TGTGCCAGCAGCCCATACGGGACAGGGGCCCAAGATACGCAGTATTTT,CASSPYGTGAQDTQYF
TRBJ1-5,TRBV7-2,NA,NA,TGTGCCAGCAGCCCTGACCCTATCGGAAAGCCCCAGCATTTT,CASSPDPIGKPQHF
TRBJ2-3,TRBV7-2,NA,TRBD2,TGTGCCAGCAGCTTAGTCACCTTGGGACTAGCGGGGACCACAGATACGCAGTATTTT,CASSLVTLGLAGTTDTQYF